This TCR beta chain is drawn from a study of T cell repertoires in cytomegalovirus infection. In regard to this clonotype: The antigen is not known.

From the reads, TCRdb called clonotypes with MiXCR, one entry per CDR3 protein. The sample comprises roughly 800,000 distinct CDR3 sequences, 25% to 30% of which are singletons, and around 13% rests with the top ten. The sample in question was cultured CD8+ T cells from PBMCs, obtained from culture after CMV antigen stimulation. The origin of this receptor is a human donor in good health (CMV status not recorded). Some clones in this sample may be carry-over from other donors' samples.

Written as DNA, the CDR3 is TGCAGTGCTAGACCCCTGGAGGGAAACACTGAAGCTTTCTTT. The encoded protein is CSARPLEGNTEAFF. The rearrangement links TRBV20-1 to TRBJ1-1, with D uncertain. V was pared by 2 bases and J by 2 bases, with 12 bases between. This CDR3 contains 14 residues. From germline, CDR1 is DFQATT and CDR2 SNEGSKA (reference sequence).